This T cell receptor beta chain was obtained from a study of blood T cell repertoires in COVID-19. This CDR3 contains 17 residues. V was trimmed by 1 base and J by 9 bases, leaving 22 bases between them. CDR1 and CDR2 (germline): MGHRA, YSYEKL. Assay used: immunoSEQ multiplex PCR; TCRdb lists only in-frame clones, some missing. The sample carries 200,000 to 250,000 clones, 84% recorded once. Participant age was roughly 18 to 95 years, and participants resided in roughly 25 US areas. The TCR comes from a middle-aged woman who had recovered from COVID-19. Material for sequencing was PBMCs or T cells enriched from blood (not recorded which). The chain joins TRBV4-1 to TRBJ1-5; no reliable D call. DNA of the CDR3: TGCGCCAGCAGCCAAGTCGTCGTTCGGACTGCCGCAGGGCCCCAGCATTTT. Its protein is CASSQVVVRTAAGPQHF.